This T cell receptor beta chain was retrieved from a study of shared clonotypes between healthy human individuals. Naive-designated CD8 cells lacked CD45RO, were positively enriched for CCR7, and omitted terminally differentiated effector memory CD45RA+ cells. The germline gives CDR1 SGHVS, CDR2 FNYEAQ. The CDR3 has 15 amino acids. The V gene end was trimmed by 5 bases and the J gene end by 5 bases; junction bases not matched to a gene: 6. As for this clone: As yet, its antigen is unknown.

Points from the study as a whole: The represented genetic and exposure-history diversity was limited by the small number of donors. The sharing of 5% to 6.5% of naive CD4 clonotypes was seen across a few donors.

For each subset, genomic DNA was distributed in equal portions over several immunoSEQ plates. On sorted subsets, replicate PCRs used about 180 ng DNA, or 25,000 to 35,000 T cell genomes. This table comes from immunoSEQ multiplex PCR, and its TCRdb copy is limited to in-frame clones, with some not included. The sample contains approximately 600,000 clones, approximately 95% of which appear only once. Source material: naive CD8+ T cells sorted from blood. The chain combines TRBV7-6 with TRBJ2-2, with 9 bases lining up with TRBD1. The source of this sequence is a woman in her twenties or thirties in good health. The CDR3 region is CASSLDRGGTGELFF. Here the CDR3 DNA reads TGTGCCAGCAGCCTGGACAGGGGAGGGACCGGGGAGCTGTTTTTT.